The clone carrying this T cell receptor (beta chain) was observed once. The CDR3 contains 15 residues. Germline loops: CDR1 SGHRS, CDR2 YFSETQ. V was clipped by 0 bases and J by 5 bases; unmatched bases: 1. The sample belongs to a study of cytomegalovirus exposure and HLA in healthy donors. Both 60 Vbeta primers and 13 Jbeta primers went into the PCR. The repertoire was sequenced with immunoSEQ multiplex PCR; TCRdb's copy has only in-frame clones and lacks some. Counted here are some 90,000 clones, less than 70% occurring once; the ten biggest clones make up 2.5% to 3%. The rearrangement joins TRBV5-1 to TRBJ2-1; 11 bases line up with TRBD1. Material for sequencing was PBMCs. The clonotype was recovered from a man aged 45-65 years in good health and CMV-seronegative. The CDR3 bases are TGCGCCAGCAGCTTGGGGACAGGGGGCCACAATGAGCAGTTCTTC. Translating gives CASSLGTGGHNEQFF.